Given below is one T cell receptor beta chain in context. The data stem from a study of blood T cell repertoires in COVID-19. Study-wide background: Both acute and convalescent COVID-19 samples were obtained from the United States, Italy and Spain. T cells, B-cell-depleted T cells, or PBMCs supplied cDNA or gDNA.

V lost 7 bases, J lost 8 bases, and 15 bases stayed unmatched. Germline V gene sequence: CDR1 ENHRY, CDR2 SYGVKD. The CDR3 consists of 15 residues. As handled by the study authors: How many nucleated cells were present was estimated from reference gene primer amplification. TCRdb's table, derived via immunoSEQ multiplex PCR, lists solely in-frame clones and lacks some. V, J and clone size are those of that table, while D and trimming were read from the DNA. Seen here are 30,000 to 40,000 clones, around 92% observed once, and the top ten hold around 5.8%. The chain is built from TRBV10-3 and TRBJ1-2, with 8 nucleotides matching TRBD1. The sequenced sample was peripheral blood. This TCR was sampled from a woman at least 80 years old with acute or convalescent COVID-19. CDR3 nucleotides: TGTGCCATCACTGGACAGGGCTCCCTCTTTCAAGGCTACACCTTC. Encoded protein: CAITGQGSLFQGYTF.